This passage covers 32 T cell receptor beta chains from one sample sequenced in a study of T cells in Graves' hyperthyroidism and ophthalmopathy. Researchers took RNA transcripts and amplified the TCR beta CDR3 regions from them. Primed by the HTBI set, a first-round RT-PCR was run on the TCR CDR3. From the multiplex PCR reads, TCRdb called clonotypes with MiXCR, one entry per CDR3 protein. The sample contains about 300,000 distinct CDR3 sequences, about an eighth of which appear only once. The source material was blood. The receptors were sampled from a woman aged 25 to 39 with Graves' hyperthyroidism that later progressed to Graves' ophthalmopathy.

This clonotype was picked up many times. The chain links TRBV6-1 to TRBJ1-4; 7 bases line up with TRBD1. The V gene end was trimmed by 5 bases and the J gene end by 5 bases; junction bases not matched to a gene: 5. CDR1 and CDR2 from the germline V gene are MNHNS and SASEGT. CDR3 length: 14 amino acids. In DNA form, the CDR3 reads TGTGCCAGCAGTTACAGACAGGGAAATGAAAAACTGTTTTTT. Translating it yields CASSYRQGNEKLFF.

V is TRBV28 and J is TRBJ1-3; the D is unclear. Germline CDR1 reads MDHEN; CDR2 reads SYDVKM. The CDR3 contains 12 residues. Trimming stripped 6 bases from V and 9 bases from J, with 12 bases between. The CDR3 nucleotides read TGTGCCAGCAGGGCGCGAGGTGGCACCATATATTTT. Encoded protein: CASRARGGTIYF.

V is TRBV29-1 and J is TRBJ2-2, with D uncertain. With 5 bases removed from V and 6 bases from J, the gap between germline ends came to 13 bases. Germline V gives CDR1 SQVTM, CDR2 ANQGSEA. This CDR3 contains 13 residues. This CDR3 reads CSVLEVGAGELFF. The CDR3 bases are TGCAGCGTTTTAGAAGTTGGCGCCGGGGAGCTGTTTTTT.

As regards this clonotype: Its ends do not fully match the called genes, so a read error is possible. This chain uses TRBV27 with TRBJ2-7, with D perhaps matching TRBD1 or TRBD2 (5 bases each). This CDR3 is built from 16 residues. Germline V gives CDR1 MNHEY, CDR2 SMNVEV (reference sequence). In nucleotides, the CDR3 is TGTGCCAGCGGTTTATCGATGCGGCAATGGGGGATCGAGCAGTACTTC. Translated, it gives CASGLSMRQWGIEQYF.

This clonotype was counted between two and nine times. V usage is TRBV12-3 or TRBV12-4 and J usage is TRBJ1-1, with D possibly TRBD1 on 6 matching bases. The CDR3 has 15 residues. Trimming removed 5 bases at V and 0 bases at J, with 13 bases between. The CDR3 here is CASSPRTDLNTEAFF. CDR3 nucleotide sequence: TGTGCCAGCAGTCCCCGGACAGATTTGAACACTGAAGCTTTCTTT.

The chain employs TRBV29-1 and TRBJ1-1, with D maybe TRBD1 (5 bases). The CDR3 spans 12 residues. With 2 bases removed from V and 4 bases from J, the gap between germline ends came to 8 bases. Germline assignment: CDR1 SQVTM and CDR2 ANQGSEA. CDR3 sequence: CSVEPGGTEAFF. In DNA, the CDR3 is TGCAGCGTTGAACCGGGGGGCACTGAAGCTTTCTTT.

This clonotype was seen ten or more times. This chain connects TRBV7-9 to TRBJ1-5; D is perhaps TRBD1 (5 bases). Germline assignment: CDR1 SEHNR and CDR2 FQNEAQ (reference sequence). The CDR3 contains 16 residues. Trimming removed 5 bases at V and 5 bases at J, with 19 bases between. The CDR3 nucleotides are TGTGCCAGCAGCCTCCTGGGGCCCGGAGGAGATCAGCCCCAGCATTTT. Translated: CASSLLGPGGDQPQHF. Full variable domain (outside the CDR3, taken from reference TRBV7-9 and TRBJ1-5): DTGVSQNPRHKITKRGQNVTFRCDPISEHNRLYWYRQTLGQGPEFLTYFQNEAQLEKSRLLSDRFSAERPKGSFSTLEIQRTEQGDSAMYLCASSLLGPGGDQPQHFGDGTRLSIL.

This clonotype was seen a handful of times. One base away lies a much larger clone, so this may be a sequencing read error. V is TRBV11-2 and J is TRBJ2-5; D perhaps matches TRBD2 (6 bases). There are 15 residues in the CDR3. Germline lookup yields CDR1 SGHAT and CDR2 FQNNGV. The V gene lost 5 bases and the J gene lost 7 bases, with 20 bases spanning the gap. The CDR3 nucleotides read TGTGCCAGCAGCGACTGGGGCGAGGAGGGAGGGACCCAGTACTTC. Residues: CASSDWGEEGGTQYF.

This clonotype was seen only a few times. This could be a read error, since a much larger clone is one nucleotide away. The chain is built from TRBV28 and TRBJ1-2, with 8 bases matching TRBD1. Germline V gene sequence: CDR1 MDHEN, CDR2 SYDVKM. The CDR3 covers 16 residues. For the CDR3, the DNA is TGTGTCAGCAGTTTGGTTAACTCGGGACAGGTGCAGGGCTACACCTTC. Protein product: CVSSLVNSGQVQGYTF.

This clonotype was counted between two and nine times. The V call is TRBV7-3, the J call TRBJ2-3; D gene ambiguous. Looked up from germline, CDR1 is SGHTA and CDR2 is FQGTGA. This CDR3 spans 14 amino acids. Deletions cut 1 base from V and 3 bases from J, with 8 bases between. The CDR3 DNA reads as TGTGCCAGCAGCTTAATGAGTGTGACAGATACGCAGTATTTT. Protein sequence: CASSLMSVTDTQYF.

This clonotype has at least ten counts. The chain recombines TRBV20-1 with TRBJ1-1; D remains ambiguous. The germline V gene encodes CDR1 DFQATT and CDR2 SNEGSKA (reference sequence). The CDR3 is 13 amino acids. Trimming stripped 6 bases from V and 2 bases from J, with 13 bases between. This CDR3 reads CSAPRPTNTEAFF. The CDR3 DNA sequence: TGCAGTGCCCCTAGGCCGACTAACACTGAAGCTTTCTTT.

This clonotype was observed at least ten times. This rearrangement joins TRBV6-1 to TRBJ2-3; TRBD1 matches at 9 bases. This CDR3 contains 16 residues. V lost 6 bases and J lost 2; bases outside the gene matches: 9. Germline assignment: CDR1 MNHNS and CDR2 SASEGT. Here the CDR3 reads CASSQRTGVNTDTQYF. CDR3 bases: TGTGCCAGCAGCCAAAGGACAGGGGTTAACACAGATACGCAGTATTTT.

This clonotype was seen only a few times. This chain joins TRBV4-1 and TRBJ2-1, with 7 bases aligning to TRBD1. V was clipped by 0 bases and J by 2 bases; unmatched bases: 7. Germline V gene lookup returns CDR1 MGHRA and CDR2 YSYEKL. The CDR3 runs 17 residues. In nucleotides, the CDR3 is TGCGCCAGCAGCCAAGATATAGGTGGACAGGCCTACAATGAGCAGTTCTTC. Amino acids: CASSQDIGGQAYNEQFF.

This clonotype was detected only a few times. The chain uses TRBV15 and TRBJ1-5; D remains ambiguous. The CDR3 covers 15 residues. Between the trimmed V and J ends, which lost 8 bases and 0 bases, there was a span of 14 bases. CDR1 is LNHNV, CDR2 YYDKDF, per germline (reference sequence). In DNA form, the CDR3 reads TGTGCCACCCAAAGCGACACGTATAGCAATCAGCCCCAGCATTTT. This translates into CATQSDTYSNQPQHF.

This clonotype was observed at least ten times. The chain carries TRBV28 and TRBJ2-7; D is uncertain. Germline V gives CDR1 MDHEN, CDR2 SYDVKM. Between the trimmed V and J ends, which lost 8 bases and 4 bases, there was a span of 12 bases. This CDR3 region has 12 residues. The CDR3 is CASAGVGYEQYF. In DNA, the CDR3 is TGTGCCAGCGCCGGCGTGGGGTACGAGCAGTACTTC.

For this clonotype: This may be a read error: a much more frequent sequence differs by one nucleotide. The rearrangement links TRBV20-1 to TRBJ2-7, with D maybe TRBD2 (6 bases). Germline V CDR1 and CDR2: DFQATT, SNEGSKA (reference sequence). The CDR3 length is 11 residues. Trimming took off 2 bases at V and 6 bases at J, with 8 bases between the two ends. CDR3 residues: CSARSGFEQYF. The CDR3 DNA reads TGCAGTGCTAGAAGCGGGTTCGAGCAGTACTTC.

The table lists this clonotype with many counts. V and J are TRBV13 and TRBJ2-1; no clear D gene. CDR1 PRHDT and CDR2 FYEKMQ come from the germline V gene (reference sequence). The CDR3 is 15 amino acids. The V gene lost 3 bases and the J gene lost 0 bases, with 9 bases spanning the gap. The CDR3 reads CASSFKQSSYNEQFF. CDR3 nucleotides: TGTGCCAGCAGCTTTAAACAGAGCTCCTACAATGAGCAGTTCTTC.

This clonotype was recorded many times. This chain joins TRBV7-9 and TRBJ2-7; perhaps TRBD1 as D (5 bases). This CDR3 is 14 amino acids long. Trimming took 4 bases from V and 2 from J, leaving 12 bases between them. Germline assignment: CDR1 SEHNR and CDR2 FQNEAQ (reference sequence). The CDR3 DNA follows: TGTGCCAGCAGCTCGGTCACAGGCCCCTACGAGCAGTACTTC. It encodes CASSSVTGPYEQYF.

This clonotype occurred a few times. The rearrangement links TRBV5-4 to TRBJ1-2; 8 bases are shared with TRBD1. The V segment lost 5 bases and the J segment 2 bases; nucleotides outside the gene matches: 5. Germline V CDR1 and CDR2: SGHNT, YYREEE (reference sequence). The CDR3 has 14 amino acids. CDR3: CASRSGTGNYGYTF. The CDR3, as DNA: TGTGCCAGCAGATCCGGGACAGGAAACTATGGCTACACCTTC.

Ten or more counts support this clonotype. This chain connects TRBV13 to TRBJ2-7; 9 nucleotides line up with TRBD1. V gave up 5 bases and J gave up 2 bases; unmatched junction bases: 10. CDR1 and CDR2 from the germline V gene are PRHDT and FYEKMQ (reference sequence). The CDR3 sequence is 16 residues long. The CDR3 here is CASSRMAGTGTYEQYF. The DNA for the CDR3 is TGTGCCAGCAGCAGAATGGCCGGGACAGGGACCTACGAGCAGTACTTC.

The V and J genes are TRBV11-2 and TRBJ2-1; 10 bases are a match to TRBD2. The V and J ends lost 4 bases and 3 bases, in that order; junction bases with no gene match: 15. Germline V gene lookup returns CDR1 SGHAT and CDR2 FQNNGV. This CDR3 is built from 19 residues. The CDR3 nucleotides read TGTGCCAGCAGCTCCCCGAACTCCGGGACTAGCGACTACTACAATGAGCAGTTCTTC. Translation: CASSSPNSGTSDYYNEQFF.

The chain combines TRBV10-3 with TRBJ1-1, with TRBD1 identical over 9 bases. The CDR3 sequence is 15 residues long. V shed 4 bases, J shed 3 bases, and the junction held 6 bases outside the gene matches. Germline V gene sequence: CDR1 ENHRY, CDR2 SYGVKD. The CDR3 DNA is TGTGCCATCAGTGCCGGACAGGGGTTGGACACTGAAGCTTTCTTT. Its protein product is CAISAGQGLDTEAFF.

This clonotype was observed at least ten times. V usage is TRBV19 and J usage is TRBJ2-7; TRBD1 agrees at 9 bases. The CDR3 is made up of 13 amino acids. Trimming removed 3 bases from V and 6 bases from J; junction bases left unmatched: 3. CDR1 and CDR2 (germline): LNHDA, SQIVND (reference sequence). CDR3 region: CASSMSTGGEQYF. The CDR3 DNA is TGTGCCAGTAGTATGTCGACAGGGGGCGAGCAGTACTTC.

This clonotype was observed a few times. The CDR3 DNA reads as TGTGCCAGTAGCGGACTAGCGGGAGTCCTGAATGAGCAGTTCTTC. As protein: CASSGLAGVLNEQFF. The chain has TRBV19 and TRBJ2-1; 13 bases are a match to TRBD2. CDR1 and CDR2 from the germline V gene are LNHDA and SQIVND (reference sequence). V trimming: 6 bases; J trimming: 7 bases; junction bases outside the gene matches: 6. This CDR3 has 15 amino acids.

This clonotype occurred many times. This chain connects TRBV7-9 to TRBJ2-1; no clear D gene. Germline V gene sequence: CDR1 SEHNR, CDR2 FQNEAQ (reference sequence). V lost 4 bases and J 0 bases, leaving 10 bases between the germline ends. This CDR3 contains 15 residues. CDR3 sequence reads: CASSSDGSSYNEQFF. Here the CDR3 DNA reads TGTGCCAGCAGCTCGGACGGAAGCTCCTACAATGAGCAGTTCTTC.

The CDR3 here is CASSQTVSGSEETQYF. The CDR3 DNA follows: TGTGCCAGCAGCCAAACCGTCAGCGGGAGTGAGGAGACCCAGTACTTC. J is TRBJ2-5 and V is TRBV3-1, with TRBD2 identical over 8 bases. The CDR3 loop spans 16 amino acids. Losses at the gene ends were 2 bases for V and 5 bases for J; bases not matched to a gene: 10. In germline, CDR1 is LGHDT, CDR2 YNNKEL (reference sequence).

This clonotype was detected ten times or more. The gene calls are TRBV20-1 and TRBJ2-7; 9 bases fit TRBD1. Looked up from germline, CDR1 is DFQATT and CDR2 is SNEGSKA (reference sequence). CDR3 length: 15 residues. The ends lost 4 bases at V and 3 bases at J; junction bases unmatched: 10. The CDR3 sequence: CSANSGDRVGYEQYF. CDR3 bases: TGCAGTGCTAACTCGGGGGACAGGGTAGGCTACGAGCAGTACTTC.

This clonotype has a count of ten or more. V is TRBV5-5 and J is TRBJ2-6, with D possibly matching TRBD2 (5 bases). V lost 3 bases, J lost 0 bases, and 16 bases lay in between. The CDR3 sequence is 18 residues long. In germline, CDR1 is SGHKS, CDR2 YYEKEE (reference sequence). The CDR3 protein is CASSSLTTGSSGANVLTF. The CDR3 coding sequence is TGTGCCAGCAGCTCGCTCACAACGGGGAGCTCTGGGGCCAACGTCCTGACTTTC.

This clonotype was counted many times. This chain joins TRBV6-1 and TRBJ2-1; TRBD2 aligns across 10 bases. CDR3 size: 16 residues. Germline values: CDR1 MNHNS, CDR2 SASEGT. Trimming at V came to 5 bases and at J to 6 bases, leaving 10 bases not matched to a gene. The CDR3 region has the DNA TGTGCCAGCAGTCCTCGGGGGCTAGCGGGAGTCAATGAGCAGTTCTTC. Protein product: CASSPRGLAGVNEQFF.

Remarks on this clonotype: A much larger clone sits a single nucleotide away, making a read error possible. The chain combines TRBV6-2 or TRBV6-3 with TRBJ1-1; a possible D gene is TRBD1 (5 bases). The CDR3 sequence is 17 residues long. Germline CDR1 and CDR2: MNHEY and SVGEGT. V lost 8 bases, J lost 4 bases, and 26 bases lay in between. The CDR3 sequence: CASYPHDRVRLSTEAFF. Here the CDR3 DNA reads TGTGCCAGCTATCCACACGACAGAGTTCGATTGAGCACTGAAGCTTTCTTT.

In DNA, the CDR3 is TGTGCCAGCAGATCTCCAGGGTCGGGGAGCTATGGCTACACCTTC. Protein sequence: CASRSPGSGSYGYTF. V gene TRBV11-2 combines with J gene TRBJ1-2; D is perhaps TRBD1 (5 bases). Germline assignment: CDR1 SGHAT and CDR2 FQNNGV. The CDR3 is 15 residues long. Trimming cost V 6 bases and J 4 bases, with 18 bases left between them.

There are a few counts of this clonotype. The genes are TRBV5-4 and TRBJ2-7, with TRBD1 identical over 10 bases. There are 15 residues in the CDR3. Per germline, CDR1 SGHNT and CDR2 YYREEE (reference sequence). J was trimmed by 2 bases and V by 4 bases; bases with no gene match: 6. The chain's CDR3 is CASSLGQGLAYEQYF. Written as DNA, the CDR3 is TGTGCCAGCAGCCTGGGACAGGGGTTAGCCTACGAGCAGTACTTC.